The 26 T cell receptor beta chains given below trace back to one sample, sequenced in a study of identical twins. Via MiXCR, TCRdb re-called the 5' RACE reads, giving one row per CDR3 protein. The sample shows some 500,000 distinct CDR3 sequences, 13% to 15% of them seen only once. The same data also went into a second study, on yellow fever vaccine responses in identical twins.

Sequencing was done on a sample of CD4+ T cells sorted from blood. The receptors come from a young woman in good health.

This clonotype occurred a few times. This chain joins TRBV20-1 and TRBJ1-1; TRBD1 might be the D (5 bases). This CDR3 is 15 amino acids long. Germline loops: CDR1 DFQATT, CDR2 SNEGSKA (reference sequence). Trimming took 5 bases from V and 4 from J, leaving 20 bases between them. The CDR3 DNA reads as TGCAGTGCTTCCCGGGGGGGGACCGACAGCACTGAAGCTTTCTTT. Its protein is CSASRGGTDSTEAFF.

This clonotype was detected only a few times. The rearrangement joins TRBV11-2 to TRBJ1-3; 7 bases are shared with TRBD1. Trimming at V came to 5 bases and at J to 3 bases, leaving 10 bases not matched to a gene. CDR1 and CDR2 from the germline V gene are SGHAT and FQNNGV. The CDR3 has 16 amino acids. Written as DNA, the CDR3 is TGTGCCAGCAGCGAACAAGACAGGGCGTTTGGAAACACCATATATTTT. Translated: CASSEQDRAFGNTIYF.

This clonotype has only a few counts. The chain combines TRBV7-6 with TRBJ2-3; the D gene is possibly TRBD2 (7 bases). The length of the CDR3 is 16 residues. In germline, CDR1 is SGHVS, CDR2 FNYEAQ. V was shortened by 5 bases and J by 1 base, with 16 bases between the two germline ends. Written as DNA, the CDR3 is TGTGCCAGCAGCCCCTCGGGGGGCCTCCGCACAGATACGCAGTATTTT. It yields the protein CASSPSGGLRTDTQYF. Together with reference TRBV7-6 and TRBJ2-3, the CDR3 gives the full variable domain: GAGVSQSPRYKVTKRGQDVALRCDPISGHVSLYWYRQALGQGPEFLTYFNYEAQQDKSGLPNDRFSAERPEGSISTLTIQRTEQRDSAMYRCASSPSGGLRTDTQYFGPGTRLTVL.

The table lists this clonotype with a few counts. The chain combines TRBV7-8 with TRBJ1-6, with 8 bases aligning to TRBD1. J lost 9 bases, V lost 6 bases, and 7 bases had no gene match. The CDR3 covers 14 residues. Per germline, CDR1 SGHVS and CDR2 FQNEAQ. CDR3 protein: CASSQGAPSSPLHF. The CDR3 nucleotides are TGTGCCAGCAGTCAGGGGGCTCCGAGTTCACCCCTCCACTTT.

The chain links TRBV15 to TRBJ2-7; D may be TRBD1 (6 bases). The CDR3 has 13 residues. Trimming stripped 5 bases from V and 3 bases from J, with 11 bases between. From germline, CDR1 is LNHNV and CDR2 YYDKDF (reference sequence). CDR3 amino acids: CATSEGVNYEQYF. The CDR3 region has the DNA TGTGCCACCAGCGAGGGGGTCAACTACGAGCAGTACTTC.

On this clonotype itself: A read error is likely, as this CDR3 ends without the conserved phenylalanine or tryptophan. The rearrangement links TRBV7-3 to TRBJ2-3, with D possibly being TRBD2 (7 bases). CDR3 length: 15 residues. Germline values: CDR1 SGHTA, CDR2 FQGTGA. Deletions cut 2 bases from V and 6 bases from J, with 15 bases between. The CDR3: CASSLERGGDDTQYI. The CDR3 bases are TGTGCCAGCAGCTTAGAGAGAGGGGGGGACGATACGCAGTATATT.

The gene calls are TRBV6-5 and TRBJ1-5; no definite D call. Looked up from germline, CDR1 is MNHEY and CDR2 is SVGAGI. The length of the CDR3 is 13 residues. With 2 bases removed from V and 6 bases from J, the gap between germline ends came to 8 bases. The CDR3 region is CASSYDSGQPQHF. In nucleotides, the CDR3 is TGTGCCAGCAGTTACGATTCGGGTCAGCCCCAGCATTTT.

This chain uses TRBV6-1 with TRBJ2-5, with D possibly TRBD1 on 7 matching bases. The germline CDR1 and CDR2 sequences are MNHNS and SASEGT. The CDR3 is 15 residues long. Trimming shortened V by 6 bases and J by 2 bases, and 16 bases separated the two germline ends. CDR3 sequence reads: CASSFGGTVQETQYF. The CDR3 DNA reads TGTGCCAGCAGCTTCGGCGGGACAGTACAAGAGACCCAGTACTTC.

This clonotype has more than one count but fewer than ten. This rearrangement joins TRBV7-2 to TRBJ2-3; TRBD2 might be the D (7 bases). This CDR3 region has 17 residues. Trimming cost V 2 bases and J 4 bases, with 19 bases left between them. Per the germline V gene, CDR1 is SGHTA and CDR2 is FQGNSA. CDR3 sequence reads: CASSLRRGEGSADTQYF. In nucleotides, the CDR3 is TGTGCCAGCAGCTTAAGAAGGGGGGAGGGTAGCGCAGATACGCAGTATTTT.

This clonotype was detected only a few times. The rearrangement links TRBV15 to TRBJ2-1, with D hard to call. V was clipped by 2 bases and J by 1 base, with 9 bases between them. There are 15 residues in the CDR3. The germline gives CDR1 LNHNV, CDR2 YYDKDF (reference sequence). CDR3 residues: CATSRSTTSYNEQFF. As DNA, the CDR3 is TGTGCCACCAGCAGAAGTACTACTTCCTACAATGAGCAGTTCTTC.

The chain couples TRBV9 to TRBJ2-2; D is possibly TRBD1 (7 bases). V lost 0 bases to trimming and J lost 10 bases, with 13 bases between them. The CDR3 is 14 residues long. The germline gives CDR1 SGDLS, CDR2 YYNGEE. The CDR3 DNA follows: TGTGCCAGCAGCGTAGTTGGAGGGGGCGAGGAGCTGTTTTTT. This sequence encodes CASSVVGGGEELFF.

The gene calls are TRBV29-1 and TRBJ2-5, with 9 bases aligning to TRBD1. V lost 5 bases to trimming and J lost 9 bases; unmatched junction nucleotides: 10. The CDR3 is made up of 13 amino acids. CDR1 is SQVTM and CDR2 is ANQGSEA in the germline V gene. CDR3 residues: CSVSRGDRVPQYF. CDR3 coding DNA: TGCAGCGTTTCCCGGGGGGACAGGGTTCCCCAGTACTTC.

This clonotype was counted only a few times. The chain links TRBV10-3 to TRBJ2-2; a weak D match, TRBD1 (5 bases). V was clipped by 2 bases and J by 3 bases, with 10 bases between them. CDR1 and CDR2 (germline): ENHRY, SYGVKD. This CDR3 contains 15 residues. The CDR3 reads CAISEGRADTGELFF. CDR3 in DNA: TGTGCCATCAGTGAGGGCAGGGCTGACACCGGGGAGCTGTTTTTT.

The chain joins TRBV10-3 to TRBJ2-7; D remains unclear. Germline V gene lookup returns CDR1 ENHRY and CDR2 SYGVKD. The CDR3 extends over 13 amino acids. Trimming shortened V by 4 bases and J by 0 bases, and 7 bases separated the two germline ends. Written as DNA, the CDR3 is TGTGCCATCAGTGTCGGAAACTCCTACGAGCAGTACTTC. Its translation: CAISVGNSYEQYF.

Regarding this clonotype: Since the CDR3 does not end with the conserved phenylalanine or tryptophan, this likely comes from a read error. CDR3 sequence reads: CASSWDTAANEQFL. CDR3 nucleotide sequence: TGTGCCAGCAGTTGGGACACAGCGGCCAATGAGCAGTTCCTC. This chain connects TRBV27 to TRBJ2-1; D is perhaps TRBD1 (6 bases). Germline-derived CDR1 and CDR2 are MNHEY and SMNVEV (reference sequence). CDR3 size: 14 residues. V was pared by 4 bases and J by 6 bases, with 13 bases between.

The chain links TRBV11-2 to TRBJ2-1; 12 bases are a match to TRBD2. Germline V gene data show CDR1 as SGHAT and CDR2 as FQNNGV. The CDR3 sequence is 19 residues long. The J segment lost 9 bases and the V segment lost 0 bases, leaving 15 bases of the junction unmatched. CDR3 sequence reads: CASSLEKVRRLAGGSEQFF. In DNA, the CDR3 is TGTGCCAGCAGCTTAGAAAAAGTTCGTCGGCTAGCGGGAGGGAGTGAGCAGTTCTTC.

This chain uses TRBV7-9 with TRBJ1-2; D is unresolved. V lost 5 bases, J lost 7 bases, and 11 bases lay in between. CDR1 is SEHNR, CDR2 FQNEAQ, per germline (reference sequence). This CDR3 has 12 residues. CDR3 bases: TGTGCCAGCAGCCCACTCCTTGCTGGCTACACCTTC. Amino acids: CASSPLLAGYTF.

The genes are TRBV12-5 and TRBJ2-7; either TRBD1 or TRBD2 may fit D (5 bases each). CDR1 and CDR2 from the germline V gene are LGHNT and FRNRAP. The germline V and J ends were trimmed by 1 base and 5 bases, with 15 bases remaining between them. The CDR3 covers 15 residues. CDR3 region: CASGLGTQEGDEQYF. The CDR3 DNA is TGTGCTAGTGGTTTGGGGACTCAAGAAGGGGACGAGCAGTACTTC.

This clonotype came up many times. The chain joins TRBV6-4 to TRBJ2-7; D is perhaps TRBD1 (6 bases). The CDR3 loop spans 13 amino acids. Looked up from germline, CDR1 is MRHNA and CDR2 is SNTAGT. V was shortened by 0 bases and J by 6 bases, with 9 bases between the two germline ends. The CDR3 nucleotides are TGTGCCAGCAGTGACTCCTGGGGGCGCGAGCAGTACTTC. This sequence encodes CASSDSWGREQYF.

Of note for this clonotype: Because the CDR3 is missing its conserved closing phenylalanine or tryptophan, this is likely a read error. The J gene is TRBJ2-1, the V gene TRBV5-1; TRBD2 matches 8 bases. Germline CDR1 reads SGHRS; CDR2 reads YFSETQ. This CDR3 has 16 residues. V trimming: 0 bases; J trimming: 0 bases; junction bases outside the gene matches: 2. CDR3 protein: CASSLVAGGSYNEQFL. DNA of the CDR3: TGCGCCAGCAGCTTGGTCGCGGGGGGCTCCTACAATGAGCAGTTCCTC.

J is TRBJ1-1 and V is TRBV7-2; D is ambiguous. The CDR3 is 13 residues long. Germline CDR1 reads SGHTA; CDR2 reads FQGNSA. The V gene lost 7 bases and the J gene lost 1 base, with 10 bases spanning the gap. CDR3 DNA: TGTGCCAGCACCCTTCGAGAGAACACTGAAGCTTTCTTT. Its translation is CASTLRENTEAFF.

The chain couples TRBV5-1 to TRBJ2-7, with D hard to call. Trimming pared 1 base from V and 3 bases from J, leaving 8 bases between. Germline V gene data show CDR1 as SGHRS and CDR2 as YFSETQ. The CDR3 is made up of 13 amino acids. CDR3 sequence (DNA): TGCGCCAGCAGCTTGCACACAATCTACGAGCAGTACTTC. It encodes CASSLHTIYEQYF.

This clonotype was recorded a few times. The chain has TRBV28 and TRBJ2-7, with TRBD1 identical over 7 bases. Per the germline V gene, CDR1 is MDHEN and CDR2 is SYDVKM. Unmatched junction bases numbered 10, after V lost 5 bases and J lost 3 bases. CDR3 length: 15 residues. The CDR3 DNA reads as TGTGCCAGCAGTACCCGATCGGGACAGATCTACGAGCAGTACTTC. It codes for CASSTRSGQIYEQYF.

V is TRBV20-1 and J is TRBJ2-1; D unclear. Germline assignment: CDR1 DFQATT and CDR2 SNEGSKA (reference sequence). Trimming shortened V by 0 bases and J by 10 bases, and 10 bases separated the two germline ends. This CDR3 has 12 residues. The CDR3 loop reads CSAREGQKEQFF. The CDR3 DNA reads TGCAGTGCTAGAGAAGGGCAAAAGGAGCAGTTCTTC.

The table lists this clonotype with a few counts. This chain links TRBV14 with TRBJ2-5; the match to TRBD2 covers 11 bases. The germline CDR1 and CDR2 sequences are SGHDN and FVKESK. With 1 base clipped from V and 3 bases from J, the junction kept 7 bases outside the gene matches. The CDR3 length is 17 residues. CDR3 coding DNA: TGTGCCAGCAGCCAAGTAAAACTAGCGGGGGAGGAAGAGACCCAGTACTTC. It is translated as CASSQVKLAGEEETQYF. Based on the CDR3 plus reference TRBV14 and TRBJ2-5, the full variable domain is EAGVTQFPSHSVIEKGQTVTLRCDPISGHDNLYWYRRVMGKEIKFLLHFVKESKQDESGMPNNRFLAERTGGTYSTLKVQPAELEDSGVYFCASSQVKLAGEEETQYFGPGTRLLVL.

This clonotype was picked up a small number of times. The chain employs TRBV4-3 and TRBJ2-3; TRBD2 agrees at 12 bases. CDR1 is LGHNA, CDR2 YSLEER, per germline. There are 17 residues in the CDR3. V was pared by 3 bases and J by 5 bases, with 9 bases of the junction left unmatched. CDR3 loop: CASSHLLAGGLGDTQYF. CDR3 DNA: TGCGCCAGCAGCCATCTACTAGCGGGAGGACTGGGAGATACGCAGTATTTT.